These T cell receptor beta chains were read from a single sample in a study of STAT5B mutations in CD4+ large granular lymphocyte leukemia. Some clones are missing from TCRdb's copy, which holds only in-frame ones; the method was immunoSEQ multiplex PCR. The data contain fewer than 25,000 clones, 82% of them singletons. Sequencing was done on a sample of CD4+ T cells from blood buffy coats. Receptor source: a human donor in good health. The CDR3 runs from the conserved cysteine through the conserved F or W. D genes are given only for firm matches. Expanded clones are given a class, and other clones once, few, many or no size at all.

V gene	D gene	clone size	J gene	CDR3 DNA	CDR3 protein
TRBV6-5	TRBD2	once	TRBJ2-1	TGCGCCAGCAGTTGGGGAGCGGGGCAGGCGTCGAATGAGCAGTTCTTC	CASSWGAGQASNEQFF
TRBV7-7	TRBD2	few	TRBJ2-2	TGTGCCAGCAGCTCATCCGGGACTACGAACACCGGGGAGCTGTTTTTT	CASSSSGTTNTGELFF
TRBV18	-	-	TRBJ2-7	TGTGCCAGCTCACCAGGGGGGCTATACTACGAGCAGTACTTC	CASSPGGLYYEQYF
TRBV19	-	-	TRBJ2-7	TGTGCCAGTAGTATGGCTACGGGACCAACCTACGAGCAGTACTTC	CASSMATGPTYEQYF
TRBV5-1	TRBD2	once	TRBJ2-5	TGCGCCAGCAGCTTGGCCGGGACTAGCAGCCAAGAGACCCAGTACTTC	CASSLAGTSSQETQYF
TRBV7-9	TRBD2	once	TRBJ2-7	TGTGCCAGCAGCTTCGCTCAGGGTCTAGCGGGATATATCTACGAGCAGTACTTC	CASSFAQGLAGYIYEQYF
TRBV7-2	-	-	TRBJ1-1	TGTGCCAGCAGCCCAAAGGGGCCGGGGATGAACACTGAAGCTTTCTTT	CASSPKGPGMNTEAFF
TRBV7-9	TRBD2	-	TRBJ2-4	TGTGCCAGCAGCCGGACTAGCGGGGGCCTCCGGGACATTCAGTACTTC	CASSRTSGGLRDIQYF
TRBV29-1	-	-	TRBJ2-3	TGCAGCGTTGGGGGGAAAGTATTGATTTTT	CSVGGKVLIF
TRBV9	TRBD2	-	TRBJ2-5	TGTGCCAGCAGCGTAGGACTGGGACTAGCGGGGGCCCGAATAGGGGAAGAGACCCAGTACTTC	CASSVGLGLAGARIGEETQYF
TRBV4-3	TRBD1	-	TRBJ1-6	TGCGCCAGCAGCCGACAGGGGGCGGATTCACCCCTCCACTTT	CASSRQGADSPLHF
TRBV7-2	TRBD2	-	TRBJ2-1	TGTGCCAGCAGCTTGGGACTACTTAATGAGCAGTTCTTC	CASSLGLLNEQFF
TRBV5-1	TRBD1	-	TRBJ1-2	TGCGCCAGCAGCCCAACCCCGACAGGGTCCGGCTACACCTTC	CASSPTPTGSGYTF
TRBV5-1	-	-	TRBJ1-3	TGCGCCAGCAGCTTTGGTGGCCAGGGCTCTGGAAACACCATATATTTT	CASSFGGQGSGNTIYF
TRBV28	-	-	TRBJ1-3	TGTGCCAGCAGTGCCTTGAGAAACACCATATATTTT	CASSALRNTIYF
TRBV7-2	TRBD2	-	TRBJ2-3	TGTGCCAGCAGCTTCTTAGCGGGAGTCACAGATACGCAGTATTTT	CASSFLAGVTDTQYF
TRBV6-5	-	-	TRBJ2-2	TGTGCCAGCAGAACCGACGGGACCCCCTCCCGGGAGCTGTTTTTT	CASRTDGTPSRELFF
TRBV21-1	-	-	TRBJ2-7	TGTGCCAGCAGGTCTTTGCGGGGCCCAATCTACGAGCAGTACTTC	CASRSLRGPIYEQYF
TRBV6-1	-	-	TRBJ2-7	TGTGCCAGCAGCTTAGGGGGGAGCGAGCAGTACTTC	CASSLGGSEQYF
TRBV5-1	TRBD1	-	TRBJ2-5	TGCGCCAGCAGACCCACAGGGGGGTTAGGAGAGACCCAGTACTTC	CASRPTGGLGETQYF
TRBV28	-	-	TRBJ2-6	TGTGCCAGCAACGGGGCAGTCTCTGGGGCCAACGTCCTGACTTTC	CASNGAVSGANVLTF
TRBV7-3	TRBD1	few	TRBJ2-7	TGTGCCAGCAGCCTGGGACAGGGGACCTACGAGCAGTACTTC	CASSLGQGTYEQYF
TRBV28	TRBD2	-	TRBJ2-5	TGTGCCAGCAGAACCCAGACGGGACTAGCGGGGGCGGTACAAGAGACCCAGTACTTC	CASRTQTGLAGAVQETQYF
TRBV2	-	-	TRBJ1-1	TGTGCCAGCAGAAACAGGGCGTCCAACACTGAAGCTTTCTTT	CASRNRASNTEAFF
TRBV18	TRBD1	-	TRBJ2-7	TGTGCCAGCTCACCAGGGAGACAGGGGATCTACGAGCAGTACTTC	CASSPGRQGIYEQYF
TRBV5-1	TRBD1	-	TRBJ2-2	TGCGCCAGCAACAACGCCGGGACAGGGAACACCGGGGAGCTGTTTTTT	CASNNAGTGNTGELFF
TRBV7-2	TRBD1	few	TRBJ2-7	TGTGCCAGCAGCTCCGTAGGGACAGGCAGTACCTACGAGCAGTACTTC	CASSSVGTGSTYEQYF
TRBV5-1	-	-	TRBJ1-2	TGCGCCAGCAGCCCGACAGAGGGATTGGATGGCTACACCTTC	CASSPTEGLDGYTF
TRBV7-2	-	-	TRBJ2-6	TGTGCCAGCAGCGGAGGGGGATCTGGGGCCAACGTCCTGACTTTC	CASSGGGSGANVLTF
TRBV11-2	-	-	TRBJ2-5	TGTGCCAGCAGATCTTCTCACTGGGAGACCCAGTACTTC	CASRSSHWETQYF
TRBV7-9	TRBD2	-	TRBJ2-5	TGTGCCAGCAGCCCCCAAGGACTAGCGGGAGTTAGGGTGACCCAGTACTTC	CASSPQGLAGVRVTQYF
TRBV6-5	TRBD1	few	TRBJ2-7	TGTGCCAGCAGCAAATCCGGGACAGGAACCTACGAGCAGTACTTC	CASSKSGTGTYEQYF
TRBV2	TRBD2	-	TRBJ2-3	TGTGCCAGCAGTGAAGCTCCCGTTTTAGCGGGCAAAGATACGCAGTATTTT	CASSEAPVLAGKDTQYF
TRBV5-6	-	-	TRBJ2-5	TGTGCCAGCAGCTCTCCGCCCCCCCAAGAGACCCAGTACTTC	CASSSPPPQETQYF
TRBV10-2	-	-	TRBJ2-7	TGCGCCAGCAGTGAGGGTTGGCGCCGCCAAGGAGGCGAGCAGTACTTC	CASSEGWRRQGGEQYF